These 10 T cell receptor beta chains were sequenced from one sample in a study of shared clonotypes between healthy human individuals. Generated by immunoSEQ multiplex PCR, the TCRdb table keeps only in-frame clones and is missing some. The profile shows over 300,000 clones, roughly 84% of them singletons. The specimen was memory CD8+ T cells sorted from blood. Subset: CD45RO+ cells pooled with CCR7-negative TemRA cells. These receptors were collected from a man in his late teens or twenties in good health.

In its sample, this clone was seen once. This chain connects TRBV4-2 to TRBJ2-7; D not certain. The CDR3 extends over 15 amino acids. V dropped 6 bases and J dropped 2 bases, with 17 bases sitting between them. Germline CDR1 reads LGHNA; CDR2 reads YNFKEQ. The CDR3 protein is CASSPDPGGTYEQYF. The CDR3 bases are TGTGCCAGCAGTCCAGATCCCGGCGGAACCTACGAGCAGTACTTC.

This chain connects TRBV6-6 to TRBJ1-2; a possible D gene is TRBD1 (6 bases). CDR1 is MNHNY, CDR2 SVGAGI, per germline (reference sequence). V was clipped by 6 bases and J by 3 bases, with 14 bases between them. The CDR3 spans 14 residues. The CDR3 DNA sequence: TGTGCCAGCAGCCACAGGGCATGGGACTATGGCTACACCTTC. This sequence encodes CASSHRAWDYGYTF.

The rearrangement uses TRBV30 and TRBJ2-7, with 11 bases identical to TRBD2. This CDR3 is built from 15 residues. Germline assignment: CDR1 GTSNPN and CDR2 SVGIG (reference sequence). Trimming at V came to 1 base and at J to 0 bases, leaving 2 bases not matched to a gene. The CDR3 DNA sequence: TGTGCCTGGAGTGGGCTAGCGGGGGGCTCCTACGAGCAGTACTTC. Translation gives CAWSGLAGGSYEQYF.

This chain uses TRBV2 with TRBJ2-7, with TRBD2 as a possible D gene (6 bases). This CDR3 has 16 residues. CDR1 and CDR2 from the germline V gene are SNHLY and FYNNEI. V was clipped by 2 bases and J by 0 bases, with 14 bases between them. CDR3 sequence (DNA): TGTGCCAGCAGTGAATTGGGGACTTTGAGCTCCTACGAGCAGTACTTC. Amino acids: CASSELGTLSSYEQYF.

The rearrangement joins TRBV9 to TRBJ1-6; 9 nucleotides agree with TRBD1. V shed 0 bases, J shed 10 bases, and the junction held 5 bases outside the gene matches. Germline V lookup: CDR1 SGDLS, CDR2 YYNGEE. The CDR3 covers 15 residues. The DNA for the CDR3 is TGTGCCAGCAGCGTAGGGGGGACAGGGCAATCACCCCTCCACTTT. Residues: CASSVGGTGQSPLHF.

In its sample, this clone was seen once. The chain recombines TRBV15 with TRBJ1-6; 9 nucleotides align to TRBD1. Germline CDR1 reads LNHNV; CDR2 reads YYDKDF (reference sequence). The CDR3 is 13 amino acids. The V gene end was trimmed by 5 bases and the J gene end by 11 bases; junction bases not matched to a gene: 4. The CDR3 loop is CATSGTGFAPLHF. CDR3 nucleotides: TGTGCCACCAGCGGGACAGGGTTTGCACCCCTCCACTTT.

This chain joins TRBV7-8 and TRBJ1-5; TRBD1 agrees at 8 bases. Per the germline V gene, CDR1 is SGHVS and CDR2 is FQNEAQ. The CDR3 sequence is 17 residues long. After removal of 1 base from V and 4 bases from J, the junction contained 9 bases not matched to a gene. CDR3 residues: CASSLGGPGGGNQPQHF. CDR3 DNA: TGTGCCAGCAGCTTAGGGGGTCCAGGGGGCGGAAATCAGCCCCAGCATTTT.

Details on this clone: Other DNA sequences in the sample encode the same CDR3. The V gene is TRBV5-1, the J gene TRBJ2-7, with 7 nucleotides matching TRBD1. This CDR3 spans 13 amino acids. V shed 3 bases, J shed 4 bases, and the junction held 4 bases outside the gene matches. CDR1 is SGHRS and CDR2 is YFSETQ in the germline V gene. The CDR3 sequence is CASSWGQTYEQYF. In nucleotides, the CDR3 is TGCGCCAGCAGCTGGGGACAGACTTACGAGCAGTACTTC.

This chain connects TRBV28 to TRBJ2-3; no reliable D call. Between the trimmed V and J ends, which lost 6 bases and 2 bases, there was a span of 21 bases. CDR3 length: 17 residues. Germline loops: CDR1 MDHEN, CDR2 SYDVKM. DNA for the CDR3: TGTGCCAGCAGCCTCCTCGGACCCCTCAACTTCACAGATACGCAGTATTTT. Translating it yields CASSLLGPLNFTDTQYF.

The gene calls are TRBV7-2 and TRBJ2-7, with unresolved D. This CDR3 comprises 13 residues. The V gene lost 3 bases and the J gene lost 1 base, with 7 bases spanning the gap. Germline-derived CDR1 and CDR2 are SGHTA and FQGNSA. CDR3 protein: CASSLTSSYEQYF. CDR3 bases: TGTGCCAGCAGCTTGACATCATCCTACGAGCAGTACTTC.